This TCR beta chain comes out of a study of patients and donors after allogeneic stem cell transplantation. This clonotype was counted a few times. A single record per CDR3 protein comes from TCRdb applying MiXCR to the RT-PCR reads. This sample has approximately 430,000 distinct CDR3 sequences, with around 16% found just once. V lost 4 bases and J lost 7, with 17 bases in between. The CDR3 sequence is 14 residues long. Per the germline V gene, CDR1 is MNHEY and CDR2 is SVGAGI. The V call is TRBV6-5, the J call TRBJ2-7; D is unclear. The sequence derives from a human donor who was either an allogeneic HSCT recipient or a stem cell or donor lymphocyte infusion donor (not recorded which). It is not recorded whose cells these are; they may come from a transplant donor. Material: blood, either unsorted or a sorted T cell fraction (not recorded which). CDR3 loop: CASSLGRFLSEQYF. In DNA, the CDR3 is TGTGCCAGCAGTTTAGGACGGTTTCTGAGTGAGCAGTACTTC.